This is a list of T cell receptor beta chains from one sample in a study of T cells in Graves' hyperthyroidism and ophthalmopathy. In TCRdb, the multiplex PCR reads were re-called with MiXCR into one record per CDR3 protein. The data hold some 800,000 distinct CDR3 sequences, with roughly 40% observed a single time. What was sequenced was blood. The source is a man in his late teens or twenties with Graves' hyperthyroidism. CDR3s include the opening cysteine and the closing phenylalanine or tryptophan. Each record gives: J gene, V gene, clone size, D gene, CDR3 DNA, CDR3 protein. D genes are given only for firm matches. For some rows the clone size is stated as once, few or many, or as a class when expanded; others skip it.

TRBJ1-1 | TRBV27 | - | TRBD1 | TGTGCCAACAGGGGCTATGGGACTGAAGCTTTCTTT | CANRGYGTEAFF
TRBJ1-1 | TRBV6-5 | - | - | TGTGCCAGCAGCCGTGACAGGAGGGGAAACACTGAAGCTTTCTTT | CASSRDRRGNTEAFF
TRBJ1-2 | TRBV20-1 | few | TRBD1 | TGCAGTGCTAGAGACGATTCTACGGACAGGGGAGGCTATGGCTACACCTTC | CSARDDSTDRGGYGYTF
TRBJ2-7 | TRBV20-1 | - | TRBD2 | TGCAGTGCTAGAGATATTAGCGGGAGGGAGAACGAGCAGTACTTC | CSARDISGRENEQYF
TRBJ1-3 | TRBV6-6 | - | TRBD1 | TGTGCCAGCAGGCCCGGGACAGGTGGAAACACCATATATTTT | CASRPGTGGNTIYF
TRBJ1-2 | TRBV6-5 | - | - | TGTGCCAGCAGTTCCGGACAGAAGGGGCTTGGCTACACCTTC | CASSSGQKGLGYTF
TRBJ2-7 | TRBV20-1 | many | TRBD2 | TGCAGTGCGCCTCAACTAGCGTACTCCTACGAGCAGTACTTC | CSAPQLAYSYEQYF
TRBJ1-2 | TRBV7-6 | many | - | TGTGCCAGCAGCTTAGAGACGGGCGGCTCCTACTATGGCTACACCTTC | CASSLETGGSYYGYTF
TRBJ1-5 | TRBV25-1 | many | - | TGTGCCAGCGGGGCTAATCAGCCCCAGCATTTT | CASGANQPQHF
TRBJ1-6 | TRBV12-3/TRBV12-4 | - | - | TGTGCCAGCAGGGGATGGAGGGGCTCCTATAATTCACCCCTCCACTTT | CASRGWRGSYNSPLHF
TRBJ2-5 | TRBV6-6 | few | - | TGTGCCAGCAGTTACGGACTTGGGAAAGAGACCCAGTACTTC | CASSYGLGKETQYF
TRBJ2-5 | TRBV9 | - | - | TGTGCCAGCTCACCCCCTGACACGCGGGAGACCCAGTACTTC | CASSPPDTRETQYF
TRBJ1-1 | TRBV7-8 | many | TRBD1 | TGTGCCAGCAGCCCGGACAGGGTAGCTTTCTTT | CASSPDRVAFF
TRBJ2-7 | TRBV2 | - | TRBD2 | TGTGCCAGCAGTGTCAGGATTGGGGGGGAGCTGTACTTC | CASSVRIGGELYF
TRBJ1-5 | TRBV19 | - | - | TGTGCCAGCCACGGAGGGCAGAATAGCAATCAGCCCCAGCATTTT | CASHGGQNSNQPQHF
TRBJ2-2 | TRBV24-1 | - | TRBD1 | TGTGCCACCAGTCGACAGGGGGGTACCAGGGAGCTGTTTTTT | CATSRQGGTRELFF
TRBJ2-7 | TRBV12-3/TRBV12-4 | few | - | TGTGCCAGCGCGAGGGGCTACGAGCAGTACTTC | CASARGYEQYF
TRBJ2-5 | TRBV11-3 | many | - | TGTGCCAGCAGCTCCAGGACAGCGCAAGAGACCCAGTACTTC | CASSSRTAQETQYF
TRBJ1-4 | TRBV4-3 | - | - | TGCGCCAGCAGCCAAGAGGAGGGGAAGGATGAAAAACTGTTTTTT | CASSQEEGKDEKLFF
TRBJ1-1 | TRBV19 | many | - | TGTGCCAGTAGTATTGGGCGCAGGGGTGAAGCTTTCTTT | CASSIGRRGEAFF
TRBJ2-7 | TRBV9 | once | TRBD1 | TGTGCCGGCAGCCTCGGACAGGGGATTCCCTACGAGCAGTACTTC | CAGSLGQGIPYEQYF